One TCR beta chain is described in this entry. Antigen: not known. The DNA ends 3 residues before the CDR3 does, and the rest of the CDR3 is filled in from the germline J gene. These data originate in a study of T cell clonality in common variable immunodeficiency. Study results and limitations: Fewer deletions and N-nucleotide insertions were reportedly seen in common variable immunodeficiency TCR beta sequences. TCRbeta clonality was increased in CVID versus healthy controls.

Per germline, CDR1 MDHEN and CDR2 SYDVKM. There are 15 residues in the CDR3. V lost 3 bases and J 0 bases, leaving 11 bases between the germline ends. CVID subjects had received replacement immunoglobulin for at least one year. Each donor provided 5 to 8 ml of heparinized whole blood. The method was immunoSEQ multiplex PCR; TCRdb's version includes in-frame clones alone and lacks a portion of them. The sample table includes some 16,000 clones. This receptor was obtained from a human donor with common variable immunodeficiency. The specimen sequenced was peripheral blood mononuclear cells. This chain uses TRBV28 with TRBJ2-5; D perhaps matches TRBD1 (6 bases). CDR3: CASSLPGVNQETQYF. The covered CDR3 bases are TGTGCCAGCAGTTTGCCAGGGGTGAACCAAGAGACC.